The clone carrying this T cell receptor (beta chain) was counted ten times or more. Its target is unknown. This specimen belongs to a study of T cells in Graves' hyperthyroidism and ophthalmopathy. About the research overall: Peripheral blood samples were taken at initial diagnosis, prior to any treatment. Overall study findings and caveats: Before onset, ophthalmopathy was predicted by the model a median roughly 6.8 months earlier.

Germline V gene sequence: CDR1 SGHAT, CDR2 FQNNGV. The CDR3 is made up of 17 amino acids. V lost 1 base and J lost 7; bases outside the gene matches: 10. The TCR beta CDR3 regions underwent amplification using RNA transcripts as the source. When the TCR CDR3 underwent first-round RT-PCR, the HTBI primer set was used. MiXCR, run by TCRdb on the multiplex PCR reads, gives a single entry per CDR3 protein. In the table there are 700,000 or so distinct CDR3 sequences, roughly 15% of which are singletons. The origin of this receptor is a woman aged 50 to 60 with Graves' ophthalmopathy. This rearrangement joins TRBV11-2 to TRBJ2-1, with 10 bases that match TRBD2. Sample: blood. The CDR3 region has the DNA TGTGCCAGCAGCTTAGGTGCGCTAGCGGGAGTTGGAAATGAGCAGTTCTTC. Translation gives CASSLGALAGVGNEQFF. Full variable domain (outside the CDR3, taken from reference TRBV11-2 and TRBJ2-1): EAGVAQSPRYKIIEKRQSVAFWCNPISGHATLYWYQQILGQGPKLLIQFQNNGVVDDSQLPKDRFSAERLKGVDSTLKIQPAKLEDSAVYLCASSLGALAGVGNEQFFGPGTRLTVL.